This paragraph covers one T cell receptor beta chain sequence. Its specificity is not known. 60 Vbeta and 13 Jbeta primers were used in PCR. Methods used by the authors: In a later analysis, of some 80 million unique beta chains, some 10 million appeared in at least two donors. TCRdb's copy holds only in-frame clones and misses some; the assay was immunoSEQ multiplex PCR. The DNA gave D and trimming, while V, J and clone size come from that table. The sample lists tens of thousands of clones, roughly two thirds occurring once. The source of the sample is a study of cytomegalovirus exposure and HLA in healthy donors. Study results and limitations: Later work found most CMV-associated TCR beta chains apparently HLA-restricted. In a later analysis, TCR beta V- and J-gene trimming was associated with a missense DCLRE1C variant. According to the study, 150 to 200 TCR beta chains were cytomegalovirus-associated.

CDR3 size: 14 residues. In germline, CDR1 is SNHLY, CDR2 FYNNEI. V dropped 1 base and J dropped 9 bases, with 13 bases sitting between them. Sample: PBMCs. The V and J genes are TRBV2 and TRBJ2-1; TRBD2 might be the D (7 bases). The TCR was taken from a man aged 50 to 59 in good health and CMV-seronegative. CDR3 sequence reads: CASSEVAGAGEQFF. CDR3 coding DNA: TGTGCCAGCAGTGAAGTGGCGGGGGCCGGTGAGCAGTTCTTC.